These 21 T cell receptor beta chains were all obtained from the same sample, sequenced in a study of cytomegalovirus exposure and HLA in healthy donors. Primers included in the PCR were 60 Vbeta and 13 Jbeta primers. The repertoire was sequenced with immunoSEQ multiplex PCR; TCRdb's copy has only in-frame clones and lacks some. The table has approximately 150,000 clones, 77% seen once. The sequencing input was PBMCs. The receptor source for this set is a female donor in good health and CMV-seronegative.

This sequence joins TRBV28 and TRBJ2-7; TRBD2 aligns across 12 bases. CDR1 is MDHEN, CDR2 SYDVKM, per germline. The CDR3 covers 19 residues. V shed 5 bases and J 6 bases; nucleotides not matched to a gene: 20. The CDR3 coding sequence is TGTGCCAGCAGTATGTACCAGGGCTTTGGCCTAGCGGGAGGGCGCGAGCAGTACTTC. Amino acid sequence: CASSMYQGFGLAGGREQYF.

As DNA, the CDR3 is TGCGCCAGCAGCTTGGCCCAGCGGGGGTACAATGAGCAGTTCTTC. Translating it yields CASSLAQRGYNEQFF. This rearrangement joins TRBV5-1 to TRBJ2-1; 8 positions match TRBD2. The trim removed 0 bases at V and 4 bases at J, leaving 3 bases unmatched. The CDR3 loop spans 15 amino acids. CDR1 and CDR2 from the germline V gene are SGHRS and YFSETQ. The full variable domain, rest sourced from reference TRBV5-1 and TRBJ2-1, is KAGVTQTPRYLIKTRGQQVTLSCSPISGHRSVSWYQQTPGQGLQFLFEYFSETQRNKGNFPGRFSGRQFSNSRSEMNVSTLELGDSALYLCASSLAQRGYNEQFFGPGTRLTVL.

The rearrangement links TRBV18 to TRBJ1-3; D gene unclear. Germline V gives CDR1 KGHSH, CDR2 LQKENI. This CDR3 has 15 amino acids. Trimming took 4 bases from V and 0 from J, leaving 10 bases between them. CDR3 in DNA: TGTGCCAGCTCACTTGAGCATAACTCTGGAAACACCATATATTTT. This encodes CASSLEHNSGNTIYF.

J is TRBJ2-3 and V is TRBV2, with D possibly being TRBD1 (6 bases). Germline CDR1 and CDR2: SNHLY and FYNNEI. The CDR3 covers 13 residues. V dropped 7 bases and J dropped 3 bases, with 11 bases sitting between them. CDR3 residues: CASKQGMTDTQYF. The CDR3 DNA reads TGTGCCAGCAAACAGGGTATGACAGATACGCAGTATTTT.

This sequence joins TRBV28 and TRBJ1-1; D might be TRBD1 (6 bases). The CDR3 covers 15 residues. V lost 2 bases and J 4 bases, leaving 14 bases between the germline ends. Germline lookup yields CDR1 MDHEN and CDR2 SYDVKM. The CDR3 region is CASSLTDRIFTEAFF. The CDR3 nucleotides read TGTGCCAGCAGTTTAACGGACAGAATATTCACTGAAGCTTTCTTT. The variable domain in full, completed from reference TRBV28 and TRBJ1-1, reads DVKVTQSSRYLVKRTGEKVFLECVQDMDHENMFWYRQDPGLGLRLIYFSYDVKMKEKGDIPEGYSVSREKKERFSLILESASTNQTSMYLCASSLTDRIFTEAFFGQGTRLTVV.

The gene calls are TRBV7-8 and TRBJ2-3; D is ambiguous. CDR1 is SGHVS, CDR2 FQNEAQ, per germline. This CDR3 has 14 amino acids. V shed 1 base and J shed 4 bases, with 9 bases lying between them. CDR3 sequence (DNA): TGTGCCAGCAGCTTAGTTGGCAACGCAGATACGCAGTATTTT. Its protein product is CASSLVGNADTQYF.

The chain has TRBV7-9 and TRBJ2-5; D perhaps matches TRBD1 (6 bases). The better agreement between TRBJ2-7 and the DNA end casts doubt on the J call. The CDR3 has 15 amino acids. Looked up from germline, CDR1 is SEHNR and CDR2 is FQNEAQ (reference sequence). CDR3 sequence (DNA): TGTGCCAGCAGCTGGCTGACAGGTTCCTCCTACGAGCAGTACTTC. Protein product: CASSWLTGSSYEQYF.

This clone was seen more than once but under ten times. The rearrangement links TRBV7-9 to TRBJ2-1; D possibly corresponds to TRBD1 (6 bases). V was clipped by 8 bases and J by 8 bases, with 22 bases between them. CDR1 SEHNR and CDR2 FQNEAQ come from the germline V gene (reference sequence). This CDR3 comprises 15 residues. The CDR3 coding sequence is TGTGCCAGCGAGGTAAGACAGGATGTAGACGATGAGCAGTTCTTC. Translation gives CASEVRQDVDDEQFF.

Of note for this clone: The junction differs from germline at one of its ends, possibly a read error. This sequence joins TRBV30 and TRBJ2-1, with D unclear. Looked up from germline, CDR1 is GTSNPN and CDR2 is SVGIG (reference sequence). This CDR3 is 16 amino acids long. The CDR3 sequence: CAWSDVRSQSYNKQFF. As DNA, the CDR3 is TGTGCCTGGAGTGATGTTAGGAGCCAATCCTACAATAAGCAGTTCTTC.

This clone was detected only once. The chain joins TRBV5-1 to TRBJ2-1; a possible D gene is TRBD1 (5 bases). The CDR3 has 15 amino acids. The germline gives CDR1 SGHRS, CDR2 YFSETQ. V lost 1 base and J 10 bases, leaving 18 bases between the germline ends. CDR3 bases: TGCGCCAGCAGCTTGTCCAGGGTAGGTTTAGGCGAGCAGTTCTTC. This codes for CASSLSRVGLGEQFF.

About this clone itself: This same CDR3 is encoded by further DNA sequences in the sample. The chain joins TRBV2 to TRBJ2-1; 9 positions agree with TRBD1. In germline, CDR1 is SNHLY, CDR2 FYNNEI. V lost 8 bases, J lost 5 bases, and 10 bases stayed unmatched. This CDR3 is built from 15 residues. In DNA form, the CDR3 reads TGTGCCAGCCGGATAAGACAGGGGGGACACAATGAGCAGTTCTTC. This translates into CASRIRQGGHNEQFF.

The V and J genes are TRBV19 and TRBJ2-1; D is ambiguous. CDR1 is LNHDA, CDR2 SQIVND, per germline (reference sequence). The V end was cut by 3 bases, the J end by 0 bases, with 9 bases between. This CDR3 has 15 amino acids. DNA of the CDR3: TGTGCCAGTAGTATGGAGAGGAGCTCCTACAATGAGCAGTTCTTC. Residues: CASSMERSSYNEQFF.

The chain couples TRBV7-8 to TRBJ1-5, with D tentatively TRBD1 (6 bases). This CDR3 region has 16 residues. Germline CDR1 reads SGHVS; CDR2 reads FQNEAQ. The V end lost 5 bases, the J end lost 5 bases, and 19 bases lay between the germline ends. The CDR3 region has the DNA TGTGCCAGCAGCCAAGCCACAGGGTTTGTTTATCAGCCCCAGCATTTT. Residues: CASSQATGFVYQPQHF.

V gene TRBV6-1 combines with J gene TRBJ2-3; D is unclear. V dropped 2 bases and J dropped 2 bases, with 11 bases sitting between them. CDR3 length equals 15 residues. Germline CDR1 is MNHNS and CDR2 is SASEGT. CDR3 bases: TGTGCCAGCAGTGAACAGGTTCGTGCCACAGATACGCAGTATTTT. This sequence encodes CASSEQVRATDTQYF.

The rearrangement uses TRBV5-1 and TRBJ1-6; 7 bases agree with TRBD1. The junction had 1 base not matched to a gene; V was cut back by 2 bases and J by 5 bases. CDR1 SGHRS and CDR2 YFSETQ come from the germline V gene. The CDR3 covers 14 residues. CDR3 loop: CASSFGQDNSPLHF. The DNA for the CDR3 is TGCGCCAGCAGCTTCGGACAGGATAATTCACCCCTCCACTTT.

V gene TRBV6-1 combines with J gene TRBJ2-5, with D perhaps matching TRBD1 (6 bases). CDR3 length equals 14 residues. V lost 3 bases and J lost 4, with 12 bases in between. Germline V gives CDR1 MNHNS, CDR2 SASEGT. The DNA of the CDR3 is TGTGCCAGCAGTGACCCTACAGGGATAGAGACCCAGTACTTC. This gives the protein CASSDPTGIETQYF.

The chain couples TRBV28 to TRBJ1-2; perhaps TRBD1 as D (6 bases). In germline, CDR1 is MDHEN, CDR2 SYDVKM. The CDR3 runs 17 residues. The V end lost 8 bases, the J end lost 2 bases, and 24 bases lay between the germline ends. CDR3 sequence: CASCLNRGAGDNYGYTF. Written as DNA, the CDR3 is TGTGCCAGCTGTCTGAATCGGGGGGCAGGGGACAACTATGGCTACACCTTC.

J is TRBJ1-1 and V is TRBV28; D is ambiguous. This CDR3 comprises 11 residues. The germline V and J ends were trimmed by 3 bases and 11 bases, with 10 bases remaining between them. In germline, CDR1 is MDHEN, CDR2 SYDVKM. The CDR3 nucleotides are TGTGCCAGCAGTTTTATTAGTTCGGCTTTCTTT. Translating it yields CASSFISSAFF.

The chain couples TRBV30 to TRBJ2-1; 7 bases align to TRBD2. This CDR3 is 15 amino acids long. V was pared by 1 base and J by 4 bases, with 7 bases of the junction left unmatched. Germline CDR1 is GTSNPN and CDR2 is SVGIG (reference sequence). The CDR3 here is CAWSDVLARYNEQFF. The CDR3 nucleotides read TGTGCCTGGAGTGACGTACTAGCGAGATACAATGAGCAGTTCTTC.

This clone was seen only a few times. The chain uses TRBV2 and TRBJ1-5; 11 bases match TRBD1. CDR3 length: 15 amino acids. Germline assignment: CDR1 SNHLY and CDR2 FYNNEI. Germline trimming cut 3 bases from V and 5 bases from J; bases unmatched to any gene: 3. This chain's CDR3 is CASSDGQGADQPQHF. DNA of the CDR3: TGTGCCAGCAGTGACGGACAGGGGGCCGATCAGCCCCAGCATTTT.

The V and J genes are TRBV28 and TRBJ2-2; TRBD2 matches 11 bases. V was clipped by 4 bases and J by 4 bases; unmatched bases: 2. Germline V gives CDR1 MDHEN, CDR2 SYDVKM. The CDR3 runs 15 residues. The CDR3 loop reads CASSSSGRTTGELFF. The DNA for the CDR3 is TGTGCCAGCAGTTCTAGCGGGAGGACCACCGGGGAGCTGTTTTTT.